A single sample is the source of the 10 T cell receptor beta chains below, sequenced in a study of PD-1 blockade in mismatch repair-deficient tumors. Profiled with immunoSEQ multiplex PCR; TCRdb holds only in-frame clones, not every one. The table includes 120,000 or so clones, roughly 90% detected once. The sequencing here drew on peripheral blood, taken approximately 72 weeks after starting pembrolizumab. Receptors were obtained from an adult with mismatch repair-deficient cancer.

The gene calls are TRBV28 and TRBJ1-2; tentatively, D is TRBD1 (6 bases). This CDR3 has 14 amino acids. The germline V and J ends were trimmed by 5 bases and 0 bases, with 10 bases remaining between them. The germline V gene has CDR1 MDHEN and CDR2 SYDVKM. The chain's CDR3 is CASSPGQANYGYTF. The CDR3 bases are TGTGCCAGCAGTCCGGGACAAGCTAACTATGGCTACACCTTC.

The V gene is TRBV5-4, the J gene TRBJ2-5, with TRBD2 as a possible D gene (7 bases). The CDR3 sequence is 18 residues long. The ends were cut back, 4 bases at V and 2 bases at J, with 24 bases in the middle. Germline assignment: CDR1 SGHNT and CDR2 YYREEE (reference sequence). The CDR3 nucleotides are TGTGCCAGCAGCCACCAAAGGGGGGCGGGAGTCAAGCAAGAGACCCAGTACTTC. Its translation is CASSHQRGAGVKQETQYF.

This chain connects TRBV6-6 to TRBJ2-7; the D is unclear. V was pared by 3 bases and J by 2 bases, with 14 bases between. The CDR3 has 15 residues. From germline, CDR1 is MNHNY and CDR2 SVGAGI (reference sequence). The CDR3 loop reads CASSYSGRRAYEQYF. In DNA form, the CDR3 reads TGTGCCAGCAGTTATAGTGGTAGGAGAGCCTACGAGCAGTACTTC.

The chain has TRBV4-3 and TRBJ2-7, with 8 bases identical to TRBD1. Germline CDR1 and CDR2: LGHNA and YSLEER. This CDR3 region has 16 residues. The V segment lost 0 bases and the J segment 3 bases; nucleotides outside the gene matches: 7. CDR3 in DNA: TGCGCCAGCAGCCAAGACCCGACAGGGGTCTTCTACGAGCAGTACTTC. Translating it yields CASSQDPTGVFYEQYF.

The chain carries TRBV30 and TRBJ1-1, with D maybe TRBD1 (5 bases). The CDR3 has 15 amino acids. Per the germline V gene, CDR1 is GTSNPN and CDR2 is SVGIG (reference sequence). Trimming took 0 bases from V and 1 from J, leaving 12 bases between them. The CDR3 loop reads CAWSVSPTGNTEAFF. The DNA of the CDR3 is TGTGCCTGGAGTGTATCCCCCACAGGGAACACTGAAGCTTTCTTT. The full variable domain, rest sourced from reference TRBV30 and TRBJ1-1, is SQTIHQWPATLVQPVGSPLSLECTVEGTSNPNLYWYRQAAGRGLQLLFYSVGIGQISSEVPQNLSASRPQDRQFILSSKKLLLSDSGFYLCAWSVSPTGNTEAFFGQGTRLTVV.

The chain employs TRBV6-6 and TRBJ1-4; 8 bases are shared with TRBD1. The CDR3 runs to 13 residues. Germline CDR1 and CDR2: MNHNY and SVGAGI (reference sequence). Trimming cost V 0 bases and J 11 bases; bases outside gene matches: 2. CDR3 protein: CASSYSTGGKLFF. The CDR3 DNA follows: TGTGCCAGCAGTTACTCAACAGGGGGGAAACTGTTTTTT.

The chain uses TRBV9 and TRBJ2-7; D is possibly TRBD1 or TRBD2 (6 bases each). This CDR3 has 14 residues. Trimming cost V 3 bases and J 2 bases, with 12 bases left between them. Per germline, CDR1 SGDLS and CDR2 YYNGEE. CDR3 loop: CASSAGDTPYEQYF. The CDR3 DNA reads as TGTGCCAGCAGCGCGGGGGACACTCCCTACGAGCAGTACTTC.

The genes are TRBV10-2 and TRBJ2-7, with a weak D call TRBD2 (6 bases). Looked up from germline, CDR1 is WSHSY and CDR2 is SAAADI. V lost 3 bases and J lost 5, with 11 bases in between. The CDR3 loop spans 13 amino acids. This chain's CDR3 is CASSDDGSDEQYF. CDR3 nucleotides: TGCGCCAGCAGTGATGACGGGAGCGACGAGCAGTACTTC.

V is TRBV11-2 and J is TRBJ2-7; D is unclear. V was clipped by 1 base and J by 6 bases, with 22 bases between them. The CDR3 runs to 17 residues. Germline V gene data show CDR1 as SGHAT and CDR2 as FQNNGV. The CDR3 region has the DNA TGTGCCAGCAGCTTAGTGGCGAAAGGATGGAGTGAAGGCGAGCAGTACTTC. This encodes CASSLVAKGWSEGEQYF.

The gene calls are TRBV29-1 and TRBJ2-3; no definite D call. Germline-derived CDR1 and CDR2 are SQVTM and ANQGSEA. V lost 7 bases and J 2 bases, leaving 4 bases between the germline ends. The CDR3 covers 10 residues. The CDR3 DNA reads TGCAGCGGCTCCACAGATACGCAGTATTTT. This encodes CSGSTDTQYF.